The next 9 T cell receptor beta chains were all read from a single sample in a study of beta chain features in type 1 diabetes. Of the isolated RNA, all was reverse transcribed, and so the sequenced material was expressed TCRB transcripts. Using immunoSEQ multiplex PCR, the repertoire was profiled, and TCRdb retains in-frame clones only, with some absent. The table shows 35,000 to 50,000 clones, with roughly 50% occurring only once. The sample consisted of stem cell memory CD4+ T cells from blood. These receptors all stem from a woman in her twenties or thirties in good health.

Only a few counts were recorded for this clone. The rearrangement joins TRBV9 to TRBJ1-2, with D perhaps TRBD1 (6 bases). Trimming shortened V by 0 bases and J by 3 bases, and 6 bases separated the two germline ends. Germline values: CDR1 SGDLS, CDR2 YYNGEE. This CDR3 has 13 amino acids. The CDR3 here is CASSVGQDYGYTF. For the CDR3, the DNA is TGTGCCAGCAGCGTAGGACAGGACTATGGCTACACCTTC.

The chain uses TRBV9 and TRBJ2-1; 13 nucleotides match TRBD2. The CDR3 is 16 amino acids. V shed 3 bases, J shed 9 bases, and the junction held 9 bases outside the gene matches. Germline V CDR1 and CDR2: SGDLS, YYNGEE. The chain's CDR3 is CASSALGTSGKGEQFF. The CDR3 DNA is TGTGCCAGCAGCGCCCTTGGGACTAGCGGGAAAGGTGAGCAGTTCTTC.

This clone was seen only a few times. V and J are TRBV13 and TRBJ2-1; D possibly corresponds to TRBD1 (6 bases). CDR1 and CDR2 (germline): PRHDT, FYEKMQ (reference sequence). V was trimmed by 0 bases and J by 10 bases, leaving 22 bases between them. This CDR3 has 17 amino acids. The chain's CDR3 is CASSLGLVAGDPGEQFF. The CDR3 DNA reads TGTGCCAGCAGCTTAGGCCTGGTAGCAGGGGATCCCGGGGAGCAGTTCTTC.

The chain's CDR3 is CASSQDLARGGEQYF. CDR3 sequence (DNA): TGCGCCAGCAGCCAAGATTTAGCTAGGGGAGGGGAGCAGTACTTC. The chain employs TRBV4-3 and TRBJ2-7, with 7 bases fitting TRBD2. The CDR3 is 15 residues long. With V trimmed by 0 bases and J by 7 bases, 9 bases remained unmatched. Germline loops: CDR1 LGHNA, CDR2 YSLEER.

This clone was recorded only once. The CDR3 reads CASSLWASGTHEQYF. Here the CDR3 DNA reads TGTGCCAGCAGTTTATGGGCTAGCGGGACCCACGAGCAGTACTTC. The chain joins TRBV28 to TRBJ2-7, with 9 bases lining up with TRBD2. After removal of 0 bases from V and 5 bases from J, the junction contained 5 bases not matched to a gene. Germline loops: CDR1 MDHEN, CDR2 SYDVKM. CDR3 size: 15 residues.

The chain employs TRBV4-2 and TRBJ2-3; 11 bases match TRBD1. Germline trimming cut 0 bases from V and 4 bases from J; bases unmatched to any gene: 6. There are 17 residues in the CDR3. Germline loops: CDR1 LGHNA, CDR2 YNFKEQ. The CDR3, as DNA: TGTGCCAGCAGCCAAGAAGGGACAGGGGGTGGTTCAGATACGCAGTATTTT. Its translation: CASSQEGTGGGSDTQYF.

This clone turned up a few times. The rearrangement joins TRBV27 to TRBJ2-5; 8 bases line up with TRBD2. V shed 8 bases and J 1 base; nucleotides not matched to a gene: 12. The CDR3 is 16 amino acids. Germline loops: CDR1 MNHEY, CDR2 SMNVEV (reference sequence). The CDR3 is CASRRVAGSIQETQYF. The CDR3 nucleotides are TGTGCCAGCCGGCGGGTAGCGGGATCCATCCAAGAGACCCAGTACTTC.

The rearrangement links TRBV5-6 to TRBJ2-7; a possible D gene is TRBD2 (5 bases). The V end was cut by 0 bases, the J end by 6 bases, with 10 bases between. Germline V lookup: CDR1 SGHDT, CDR2 YYEEEE. The CDR3 extends over 13 amino acids. The CDR3 sequence: CASSLGEWFEQYF. The CDR3 DNA follows: TGTGCCAGCAGCTTGGGGGAGTGGTTCGAGCAGTACTTC.

In the case of this clone: The junction and the germline gene differ at one end; a read error may be behind it. The chain uses TRBV7-7 and TRBJ2-7, with TRBD2 matching 7 bases. Germline-derived CDR1 and CDR2 are SSHAT and FNYEAQ (reference sequence). CDR3 length: 13 residues. In DNA form, the CDR3 reads TGTGCTAGCAGCCCGGGACTACCCTACGAGCAGTACTTC. Encoded protein: CASSPGLPYEQYF. Looking up the rest from reference TRBV7-7 and TRBJ2-7 gives the full variable domain: GAGVSQSPRYKVTKRGQDVTLRCDPISSHATLYWYQQALGQGPEFLTYFNYEAQPDKSGLPSDRFSAERPEGSISTLTIQRTEQRDSAMYRCASSPGLPYEQYFGPGTRLTVT.